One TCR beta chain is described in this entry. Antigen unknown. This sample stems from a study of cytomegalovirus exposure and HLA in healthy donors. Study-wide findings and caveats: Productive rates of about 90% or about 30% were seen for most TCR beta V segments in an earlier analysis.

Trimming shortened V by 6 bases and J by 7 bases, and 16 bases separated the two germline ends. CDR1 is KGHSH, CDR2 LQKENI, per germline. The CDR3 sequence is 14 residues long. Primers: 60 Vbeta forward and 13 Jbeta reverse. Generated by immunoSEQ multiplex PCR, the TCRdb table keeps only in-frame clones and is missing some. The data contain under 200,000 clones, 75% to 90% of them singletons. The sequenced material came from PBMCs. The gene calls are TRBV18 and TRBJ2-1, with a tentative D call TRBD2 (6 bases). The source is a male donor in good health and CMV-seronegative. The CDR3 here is CASSLLEGRNEQFF. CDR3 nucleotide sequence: TGTGCCAGCTCTCTCCTGGAGGGGCGTAATGAGCAGTTCTTC.